The 25 T cell receptor beta chains reported below all come from one sample, sequenced in a study of CD8 T cells in Susac syndrome. A quantity of 0.5 to 1 ug RNA underwent reverse transcription using random hexamers. TCRdb re-analysed the immunoSEQ multiplex PCR reads in MiXCR, keeping a single row per CDR3 protein. Among roughly 200,000 distinct CDR3 sequences listed, roughly 96% were seen once. The material sequenced was CD4+ T cells from PBMCs. These receptors originate from a human donor in good health.

The V and J genes are TRBV5-1 and TRBJ1-1; the D is unclear. Trimming took 2 bases from V and 2 from J, leaving 13 bases between them. This CDR3 has 15 amino acids. The germline V gene encodes CDR1 SGHRS and CDR2 YFSETQ. For the CDR3, the DNA is TGCGCCAGCAGCTTAATCGGGTTTTTTAACACTGAAGCTTTCTTT. Translation: CASSLIGFFNTEAFF.

This clonotype was seen only once. The V gene is TRBV5-1, the J gene TRBJ1-5; 7 nucleotides match TRBD1. The CDR3 has 15 amino acids. Germline V gene data show CDR1 as SGHRS and CDR2 as YFSETQ. V shed 0 bases and J 3 bases; nucleotides not matched to a gene: 3. CDR3 sequence: CASSLAGTVNQPQHF. DNA for the CDR3: TGCGCCAGCAGCTTGGCCGGGACAGTCAATCAGCCCCAGCATTTT.

The V and J genes are TRBV7-9 and TRBJ2-5, with 10 bases lining up with TRBD2. Germline values: CDR1 SEHNR, CDR2 FQNEAQ (reference sequence). The ends lost 3 bases at V and 1 base at J; junction bases unmatched: 11. The CDR3 spans 18 residues. The CDR3 coding sequence is TGTGCCAGCAGCTTTTATGTGCCTAGCGGGAGAGTCCAAGAGACCCAGTACTTC. Its protein is CASSFYVPSGRVQETQYF.

This chain uses TRBV11-2 with TRBJ2-2, with no clear D. V shed 7 bases and J shed 0 bases, with 12 bases lying between them. CDR1 SGHAT and CDR2 FQNNGV come from the germline V gene. The CDR3 runs to 15 residues. The DNA of the CDR3 is TGTGCCAGCATATACGGCGGAACGAACACCGGGGAGCTGTTTTTT. This translates into CASIYGGTNTGELFF.

This clonotype was recorded only once. The CDR3 sequence is CASSQDPPGFGNQPQHF. The CDR3 coding sequence is TGTGCCAGCAGCCAAGATCCGCCGGGGTTTGGCAATCAGCCCCAGCATTTT. The chain carries TRBV3-1 and TRBJ1-5; D is uncertain. Germline CDR1 and CDR2: LGHDT and YNNKEL (reference sequence). The length of the CDR3 is 17 residues. V lost 0 bases, J lost 2 bases, and 14 bases lay in between.

The CDR3 bases are TGTGCCAGCAGCTTAGAGCTAACTGAGCAGTTCTTC. Protein product: CASSLELTEQFF. The V gene is TRBV11-2, the J gene TRBJ2-1; no definite D call. This CDR3 has 12 residues. CDR1 and CDR2 (germline): SGHAT, FQNNGV. Deletions cut 0 bases from V and 9 bases from J, with 6 bases between.

The sample holds one count of this clonotype. The CDR3 sequence is CASSLDRGWNTEAFF. The CDR3 bases are TGTGCCAGCAGCCTCGACCGGGGGTGGAACACTGAAGCTTTCTTT. This chain joins TRBV7-2 and TRBJ1-1, with D possibly TRBD1 on 5 matching bases. V was cut by 5 bases and J by 1 base, with 14 bases left in between. From germline, CDR1 is SGHTA and CDR2 FQGNSA. There are 15 residues in the CDR3.

This sequence joins TRBV4-1 and TRBJ1-1, with TRBD1 as a possible D gene (5 bases). The CDR3 is made up of 18 amino acids. V shed 0 bases and J shed 0 bases, with 17 bases lying between them. Per germline, CDR1 MGHRA and CDR2 YSYEKL. CDR3 sequence reads: CASSQEGWGAGMNTEAFF. Here the CDR3 DNA reads TGCGCCAGCAGCCAAGAGGGCTGGGGTGCAGGGATGAACACTGAAGCTTTCTTT.

This chain links TRBV30 with TRBJ1-1; D is undetermined. V gave up 0 bases and J gave up 1 base, with 6 bases separating them. Germline CDR1 is GTSNPN and CDR2 is SVGIG (reference sequence). The CDR3 covers 13 residues. For the CDR3, the DNA is TGTGCCTGGAGTGTTGCAGGGAACACTGAAGCTTTCTTT. It yields the protein CAWSVAGNTEAFF. The entire variable domain, with the rest obtained from reference TRBV30 and TRBJ1-1, is as follows: SQTIHQWPATLVQPVGSPLSLECTVEGTSNPNLYWYRQAAGRGLQLLFYSVGIGQISSEVPQNLSASRPQDRQFILSSKKLLLSDSGFYLCAWSVAGNTEAFFGQGTRLTVV.

V and J are TRBV25-1 and TRBJ1-5, with a weak D call TRBD1 (5 bases). This CDR3 region has 12 residues. V was cut by 8 bases and J by 6 bases, with 11 bases left in between. In germline, CDR1 is MGHDK, CDR2 SYGVNS. For the CDR3, the DNA is TGTGCCAGCTCCCGGGGGGGTCAGCCCCAGCATTTT. Encoded protein: CASSRGGQPQHF.

J is TRBJ1-1 and V is TRBV20-1; D might be TRBD1 (5 bases). The length of the CDR3 is 13 residues. CDR1 and CDR2 from the germline V gene are DFQATT and SNEGSKA (reference sequence). The V end lost 5 bases, the J end lost 0 bases, and 10 bases lay between the germline ends. The CDR3 loop is CSAPRALNTEAFF. The CDR3 bases are TGCAGTGCTCCCAGGGCGTTGAACACTGAAGCTTTCTTT.

The chain couples TRBV9 to TRBJ2-1, with a weak D call TRBD2 (6 bases). Germline CDR1 and CDR2: SGDLS and YYNGEE. With 3 bases removed from V and 4 bases from J, the gap between germline ends came to 17 bases. The CDR3 runs to 16 residues. As DNA, the CDR3 is TGTGCCAGCAGCGCTAGGGGCGGGGTGGGGTACAATGAGCAGTTCTTC. It yields the protein CASSARGGVGYNEQFF.

V gene TRBV2 combines with J gene TRBJ1-2; the D is unclear. From germline, CDR1 is SNHLY and CDR2 FYNNEI. V shed 3 bases and J shed 6 bases, with 17 bases lying between them. The CDR3 is 15 amino acids. As DNA, the CDR3 is TGTGCCAGCAGTGAGGAGCCCCCCGAAACAAATGGCTACACCTTC. It encodes CASSEEPPETNGYTF. Filled out from reference TRBV2 and TRBJ1-2, the complete variable domain reads EPEVTQTPSHQVTQMGQEVILRCVPISNHLYFYWYRQILGQKVEFLVSFYNNEISEKSEIFDDQFSVERPDGSNFTLKIRSTKLEDSAMYFCASSEEPPETNGYTFGSGTRLTVV.

This clonotype was counted once. The rearrangement links TRBV3-1 to TRBJ2-1; D ambiguous. Germline-derived CDR1 and CDR2 are LGHDT and YNNKEL (reference sequence). The CDR3 is 15 residues long. The ends were cut back, 4 bases at V and 8 bases at J, with 18 bases in the middle. CDR3 sequence reads: CASSLVRSFADEQFF. CDR3 DNA sequence: TGTGCCAGCAGCCTAGTACGTAGCTTCGCCGATGAGCAGTTCTTC.

This chain uses TRBV12-5 with TRBJ1-1; 9 bases agree with TRBD1. The germline CDR1 and CDR2 sequences are LGHNT and FRNRAP. The CDR3 covers 20 residues. The J segment lost 0 bases and the V segment lost 2 bases, leaving 16 bases of the junction unmatched. In DNA form, the CDR3 reads TGTGCTAGTGGTTTGACCCCATTGACAGGGGGACTCTCCATGAACACTGAAGCTTTCTTT. Residues: CASGLTPLTGGLSMNTEAFF.

This chain uses TRBV29-1 with TRBJ1-1; possibly TRBD1 for D (5 bases). Germline lookup yields CDR1 SQVTM and CDR2 ANQGSEA. CDR3 length: 14 residues. V lost 2 bases to trimming and J lost 4 bases, with 14 bases between them. In nucleotides, the CDR3 is TGCAGCGTTGAATCTATAAGAGGGACCACTGAAGCTTTCTTT. Residues: CSVESIRGTTEAFF. The full variable domain, its missing parts supplied by reference TRBV29-1 and TRBJ1-1, is SAVISQKPSRDICQRGTSLTIQCQVDSQVTMMFWYRQQPGQSLTLIATANQGSEATYESGFVIDKFPISRPNLTFSTLTVSNMSPEDSSIYLCSVESIRGTTEAFFGQGTRLTVV.

This chain connects TRBV29-1 to TRBJ2-1, with D hard to call. Germline CDR1 is SQVTM and CDR2 is ANQGSEA. V dropped 7 bases and J dropped 8 bases, with 15 bases sitting between them. The CDR3 totals 12 residues. The CDR3: CSADHPGHEQFF. The CDR3 DNA reads as TGCAGCGCTGACCACCCCGGACATGAGCAGTTCTTC.

The rearrangement links TRBV3-1 to TRBJ1-5; no reliable D call. This CDR3 is 15 amino acids long. Deletions cut 0 bases from V and 4 bases from J, with 10 bases between. Germline V gives CDR1 LGHDT, CDR2 YNNKEL (reference sequence). The CDR3, as DNA: TGTGCCAGCAGCCAAGATCTTGCCGGTAATCAGCCCCAGCATTTT. Translated, it gives CASSQDLAGNQPQHF.

This rearrangement joins TRBV19 to TRBJ1-4; D may be TRBD1 (6 bases). With 5 bases removed from V and 6 bases from J, the gap between germline ends came to 10 bases. Germline V gives CDR1 LNHDA, CDR2 SQIVND (reference sequence). The CDR3 runs 13 residues. DNA for the CDR3: TGTGCCAGTAGTCCTAACAGGGATGAAAAACTGTTTTTT. Translated: CASSPNRDEKLFF.

This chain links TRBV9 with TRBJ1-5; 7 bases are shared with TRBD1. V shed 3 bases and J 1 base; nucleotides not matched to a gene: 4. The CDR3 totals 15 residues. CDR1 SGDLS and CDR2 YYNGEE come from the germline V gene. In nucleotides, the CDR3 is TGTGCCAGCAGCGCCGGGACAGAGAGCAATCAGCCCCAGCATTTT. This encodes CASSAGTESNQPQHF.

This chain connects TRBV25-1 to TRBJ2-7, with D possibly TRBD1 on 7 matching bases. The CDR3 is made up of 13 amino acids. V lost 6 bases, J lost 1 base, and 10 bases lay in between. From germline, CDR1 is MGHDK and CDR2 SYGVNS. CDR3 region: CASRPGGSYEQYV. The DNA of the CDR3 is TGTGCCAGCAGGCCAGGGGGGTCCTACGAGCAGTACGTC.

The CDR3 is CASSPGRPSYNEQFF. CDR3 DNA sequence: TGTGCCAGCAGCCCGGGACGGCCCTCCTACAATGAGCAGTTCTTC. The chain employs TRBV3-1 and TRBJ2-1; D could derive from TRBD1 or TRBD2 (5 bases each). CDR3 length: 15 residues. The ends were cut back, 4 bases at V and 0 bases at J, with 10 bases in the middle. The V gene's germline CDR1 is LGHDT and CDR2 YNNKEL (reference sequence).

V and J are TRBV12-3 or TRBV12-4 and TRBJ1-5, with 7 bases fitting TRBD1. The CDR3 sequence is 14 residues long. Trimming cost V 5 bases and J 6 bases; bases outside gene matches: 7. CDR3 sequence reads: CASSQTGVSQPQHF. DNA for the CDR3: TGTGCCAGCAGTCAAACAGGGGTGAGTCAGCCCCAGCATTTT.

This sequence joins TRBV12-3 or TRBV12-4 and TRBJ2-3; TRBD2 matches at 9 bases. The CDR3 is made up of 17 amino acids. V lost 3 bases, J lost 7 bases, and 14 bases stayed unmatched. The CDR3 sequence is CASSFFWSSGRGNTQYF. DNA of the CDR3: TGTGCCAGCAGTTTTTTCTGGAGTAGCGGGAGAGGAAATACGCAGTATTTT.

This clonotype was observed a single time. The chain is built from TRBV3-1 and TRBJ2-1; 9 bases align to TRBD2. J lost 10 bases, V lost 1 base, and 5 bases had no gene match. Looked up from germline, CDR1 is LGHDT and CDR2 is YNNKEL (reference sequence). The CDR3 loop spans 14 amino acids. CDR3: CASSQGGRADEQFF. CDR3 nucleotide sequence: TGTGCCAGCAGCCAAGGCGGGAGGGCCGACGAGCAGTTCTTC.